A single sample gave rise to the 22 T cell receptor beta chains below, sequenced in a study of T-cell memory formation after mild COVID-19. TCRdb itself ran the 5' RACE reads through MiXCR, one entry per CDR3 protein. The table lists 390,000 or so distinct CDR3 sequences, 15% to 20% of them singletons. Sequenced input: PBMCs or a T cell subset sorted from them (not recorded which). The receptor source for this set is a man younger than 35 who had mild COVID-19 (a few samples of this study predate the infection). Cell type and time point are not known.

V usage is TRBV12-3 or TRBV12-4 and J usage is TRBJ2-7, with D hard to call. The V and J ends lost 6 bases and 5 bases respectively, with 11 bases between them. CDR3 length: 12 residues. CDR3 nucleotide sequence: TGTGCCAGCAGCCAACATGGGGACGAGCAGTACGTC. This encodes CASSQHGDEQYV.

This clonotype was observed at least ten times. The rearrangement uses TRBV5-1 and TRBJ2-2; 7 bases line up with TRBD1. Germline CDR1 reads SGHRS; CDR2 reads YFSETQ. The CDR3 is 16 residues long. Unmatched junction bases numbered 6, after V lost 4 bases and J lost 0 bases. The CDR3 DNA follows: TGCGCCAGCAGCCTTACAGGGGTTCCGAACACCGGGGAGCTGTTTTTT. Translated: CASSLTGVPNTGELFF.

This clonotype was counted only a few times. V usage is TRBV12-3 or TRBV12-4 and J usage is TRBJ2-3; TRBD1 aligns across 7 bases. The CDR3 runs 15 residues. After removal of 5 bases from V and 2 bases from J, the junction contained 7 bases not matched to a gene. This CDR3 is CASSAKGTVTDTQYF. DNA of the CDR3: TGTGCCAGCAGTGCCAAAGGGACAGTCACAGATACGCAGTATTTT.

The J gene is TRBJ2-1, the V gene TRBV5-1, with D possibly TRBD1 on 6 matching bases. Trimming removed 2 bases at V and 5 bases at J, with 17 bases between. The germline V gene encodes CDR1 SGHRS and CDR2 YFSETQ. This CDR3 is built from 16 residues. The CDR3 here is CASSLRPTGLHNEQFF. The CDR3 DNA reads as TGCGCCAGCAGCTTACGGCCGACAGGTCTGCACAATGAGCAGTTCTTC.

This clonotype has just a few counts. The chain recombines TRBV7-6 with TRBJ2-2; D gene ambiguous. Germline V gene data show CDR1 as SGHVS and CDR2 as FNYEAQ. The CDR3 extends over 13 amino acids. V lost 7 bases and J 1 base, leaving 7 bases between the germline ends. The CDR3 loop is CASNFLNTGELFF. DNA of the CDR3: TGTGCCAGCAATTTTCTGAACACCGGGGAGCTGTTTTTT.

The chain links TRBV6-2 or TRBV6-3 to TRBJ2-5, with no clear D. V was shortened by 3 bases and J by 1 base, with 3 bases between the two germline ends. The germline V gene has CDR1 MNHEY and CDR2 SVGEGT. This CDR3 comprises 12 residues. Written as DNA, the CDR3 is TGTGCCAGCAGTTATACCCAAGAGACCCAGTACTTC. Translation gives CASSYTQETQYF.

A few counts support this clonotype. The chain couples TRBV18 to TRBJ2-7; D possibly corresponds to TRBD2 (6 bases). The V end lost 3 bases, the J end lost 1 base, and 13 bases lay between the germline ends. Germline lookup yields CDR1 KGHSH and CDR2 LQKENI. The CDR3 sequence is 15 residues long. Here the CDR3 reads CASSPSVAESYEQYV. CDR3 in DNA: TGTGCCAGCTCACCGTCGGTAGCGGAGTCCTACGAGCAGTACGTC.

This clonotype occurred a few times. The rearrangement joins TRBV24-1 to TRBJ2-3, with D maybe TRBD1 (6 bases). Germline V gene sequence: CDR1 KGHDR, CDR2 SFDVKD. V was trimmed by 4 bases and J by 6 bases, leaving 10 bases between them. The CDR3 has 13 residues. The CDR3 sequence is CATSEVTGDTQYF. CDR3 DNA: TGTGCCACCAGTGAAGTGACAGGCGATACGCAGTATTTT.

This clonotype was picked up many times. The rearrangement uses TRBV12-3 or TRBV12-4 and TRBJ2-7, with D perhaps being TRBD1 or TRBD2 (5 bases each). The V end was cut by 7 bases, the J end by 0 bases, with 13 bases between. This CDR3 comprises 14 residues. CDR3 protein: CASNFKGSSYEQYF. In nucleotides, the CDR3 is TGTGCCAGCAATTTTAAGGGGAGCTCCTACGAGCAGTACTTC.

The rearrangement joins TRBV2 to TRBJ2-3, with D hard to call. CDR1 SNHLY and CDR2 FYNNEI come from the germline V gene. This CDR3 contains 11 residues. Trimming took off 2 bases at V and 6 bases at J, with 3 bases between the two ends. The CDR3 reads CASSERDTQYF. The DNA for the CDR3 is TGTGCCAGCAGTGAACGGGATACGCAGTATTTT.

This chain connects TRBV6-5 to TRBJ1-1; possibly TRBD1 for D (6 bases). Germline V CDR1 and CDR2: MNHEY, SVGAGI. CDR3 length equals 13 residues. V dropped 5 bases and J dropped 1 base, with 8 bases sitting between them. CDR3 nucleotide sequence: TGTGCCAGCAGTCAGGGGACGAACACTGAAGCTTTCTTT. Translated: CASSQGTNTEAFF.

This clonotype was observed many times. The chain carries TRBV20-1 and TRBJ2-1, with 9 bases lining up with TRBD2. The trim removed 6 bases at V and 6 bases at J, leaving 6 bases unmatched. In germline, CDR1 is DFQATT, CDR2 SNEGSKA (reference sequence). The CDR3 loop spans 13 amino acids. The CDR3 DNA follows: TGCAGTGCCTACCTAGCGGGGTTCAATGAGCAGTTCTTC. Translating it yields CSAYLAGFNEQFF.

This chain links TRBV7-9 with TRBJ1-6, with a tentative D call TRBD1 (6 bases). The germline V and J ends were trimmed by 1 base and 9 bases, with 16 bases remaining between them. The CDR3 contains 16 residues. In germline, CDR1 is SEHNR, CDR2 FQNEAQ (reference sequence). CDR3 region: CASSLEAMGQISPLHF. Here the CDR3 DNA reads TGTGCCAGCAGCTTAGAGGCCATGGGACAAATTTCACCCCTCCACTTT. The full variable domain, in which reference TRBV7-9 and TRBJ1-6 provide the parts outside the CDR3, is DTGVSQNPRHKITKRGQNVTFRCDPISEHNRLYWYRQTLGQGPEFLTYFQNEAQLEKSRLLSDRFSAERPKGSFSTLEIQRTEQGDSAMYLCASSLEAMGQISPLHFGNGTRLTVT.

A few counts support this clonotype. The CDR3 DNA reads TGTGCCAGCAGCCCCAGTAACACAGATACGCAGTATTTT. This sequence encodes CASSPSNTDTQYF. V is TRBV7-2 and J is TRBJ2-3; D not certain. Trimming took off 5 bases at V and 2 bases at J, with 8 bases between the two ends. The germline gives CDR1 SGHTA, CDR2 FQGNSA. This CDR3 comprises 13 residues.

The chain uses TRBV9 and TRBJ2-5; the match to TRBD2 covers 10 bases. There are 15 residues in the CDR3. With 4 bases clipped from V and 5 bases from J, the junction kept 8 bases outside the gene matches. CDR1 is SGDLS and CDR2 is YYNGEE in the germline V gene. CDR3 residues: CASSTGTSDPETQYF. In DNA form, the CDR3 reads TGTGCCAGCAGCACCGGGACTAGCGATCCGGAGACCCAGTACTTC.

The chain employs TRBV7-2 and TRBJ1-2; 8 bases line up with TRBD1. V trimming: 3 bases; J trimming: 0 bases; junction bases outside the gene matches: 6. The CDR3 covers 16 residues. Germline V gene sequence: CDR1 SGHTA, CDR2 FQGNSA. CDR3 sequence (DNA): TGTGCCAGCAGCTTCCGACAGACAGGGGCTAACTATGGCTACACCTTC. Translating gives CASSFRQTGANYGYTF.

This clonotype was detected only a few times. The chain couples TRBV6-5 to TRBJ1-1; a possible D gene is TRBD1 (6 bases). CDR1 is MNHEY and CDR2 is SVGAGI in the germline V gene. V lost 4 bases to trimming and J lost 4 bases, with 16 bases between them. This CDR3 spans 15 amino acids. DNA for the CDR3: TGTGCCAGCAGTTCGGGGGCGGGGTTTTCCACTGAAGCTTTCTTT. The encoded protein is CASSSGAGFSTEAFF.

The chain recombines TRBV2 with TRBJ1-1, with unresolved D. Trimming pared 7 bases from V and 5 bases from J, leaving 11 bases between. This CDR3 contains 12 residues. Germline lookup yields CDR1 SNHLY and CDR2 FYNNEI. In DNA, the CDR3 is TGTGCCAGCACGGTAGAGGGTACTGAAGCTTTCTTT. Protein sequence: CASTVEGTEAFF.

Of note for this clonotype: At one of its ends the junction is not consistent with the germline gene, which may arise from a read error. The chain has TRBV5-1 and TRBJ2-3, with a tentative D call TRBD1 (6 bases). CDR1 is SGHRS, CDR2 YFSETQ, per germline. The CDR3 loop spans 14 amino acids. This CDR3 is CASSTSDSTDTQYF. The CDR3 region has the DNA TGCGCCAGCAGTACCTCGGACAGCACTGATACGCAGTATTTT.

The chain couples TRBV9 to TRBJ1-2; TRBD1 matches 8 bases. The CDR3 runs 14 residues. The trim removed 4 bases at V and 2 bases at J, leaving 4 bases unmatched. The germline V gene encodes CDR1 SGDLS and CDR2 YYNGEE. The CDR3 here is CASSTRQGNYGYTF. CDR3 sequence (DNA): TGTGCCAGCAGCACCCGACAGGGGAACTATGGCTACACCTTC. Complete variable domain (other parts from reference TRBV9 and TRBJ1-2): DSGVTQTPKHLITATGQRVTLRCSPRSGDLSVYWYQQSLDQGLQFLIQYYNGEERAKGNILERFSAQQFPDLHSELNLSSLELGDSALYFCASSTRQGNYGYTFGSGTRLTVV.

The chain joins TRBV7-9 to TRBJ1-2; D remains ambiguous. CDR3 length equals 14 residues. V shed 0 bases and J shed 2 bases, with 7 bases lying between them. Germline CDR1 is SEHNR and CDR2 is FQNEAQ (reference sequence). CDR3 region: CASSLAAANYGYTF. CDR3 nucleotide sequence: TGTGCCAGCAGCTTAGCGGCTGCAAACTATGGCTACACCTTC.

This chain connects TRBV15 to TRBJ2-2; D call uncertain. Germline V lookup: CDR1 LNHNV, CDR2 YYDKDF (reference sequence). V dropped 3 bases and J dropped 7 bases, with 12 bases sitting between them. CDR3 size: 14 residues. As DNA, the CDR3 is TGTGCCACCAGCAGCTTCGACTCCGGCGGGGAGCTGTTTTTT. This gives the protein CATSSFDSGGELFF.